This T cell receptor (beta chain) was identified in a study of OX40 agonist ivuxolimab in advanced cancers. This CDR3 is 10 amino acids long. V was clipped by 4 bases and J by 8 bases, with 5 bases between them. CDR1 is SNHLY, CDR2 FYNNEI, per germline. Blood samples were obtained at baseline, cycle 4 day 1, and cycle 7 day 1. Only in-frame clones appear in the TCRdb table, and some are missing; sequencing was by immunoSEQ multiplex PCR. The repertoire holds 50,000 to 75,000 clones, with 91% as singletons. As regards this clone: This specimen includes other DNA sequences encoding the same CDR3.

The source was CD4+ or CD8+ T cells sorted from blood, collected in a trial of the OX40 agonist ivuxolimab. V and J are TRBV2 and TRBJ1-1; unclear D gene. The sequence was collected from an adult with an advanced solid tumor such as melanoma, head and neck, liver or kidney cancer. The CDR3 spells CASSVGEAFF. CDR3 DNA: TGTGCCAGCAGTGTTGGGGAAGCTTTCTTT.